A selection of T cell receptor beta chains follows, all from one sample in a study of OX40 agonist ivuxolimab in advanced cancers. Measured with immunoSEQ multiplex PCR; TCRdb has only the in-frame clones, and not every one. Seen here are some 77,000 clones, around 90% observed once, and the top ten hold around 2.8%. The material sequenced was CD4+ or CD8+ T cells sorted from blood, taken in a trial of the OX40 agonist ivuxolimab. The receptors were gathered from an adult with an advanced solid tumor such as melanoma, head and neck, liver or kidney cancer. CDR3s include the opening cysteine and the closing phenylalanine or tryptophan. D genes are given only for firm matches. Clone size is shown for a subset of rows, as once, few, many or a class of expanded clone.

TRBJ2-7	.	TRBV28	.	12	CASRRGIYEQYF	TGTGCCAGCAGACGGGGGATCTACGAGCAGTACTTC
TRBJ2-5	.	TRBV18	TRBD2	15	CASSPSSGGSETQYF	TGTGCCAGCTCACCATCCAGCGGGGGCAGCGAGACCCAGTACTTC
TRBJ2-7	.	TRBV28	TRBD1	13	CASSSGQGGEQYF	TGTGCCAGCAGTTCAGGACAGGGCGGTGAGCAGTACTTC
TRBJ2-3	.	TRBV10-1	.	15	CASSSRQGGADTQYF	TGCGCCAGCAGTTCCAGACAGGGAGGCGCAGATACGCAGTATTTT
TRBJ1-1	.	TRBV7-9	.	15	CASRAPARMDTEAFF	TGTGCCAGCAGAGCCCCAGCACGGATGGACACTGAAGCTTTCTTT
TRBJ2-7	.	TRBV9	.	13	CASSAPGRYEQYF	TGTGCCAGCAGTGCCCCGGGACGCTACGAGCAGTACTTC
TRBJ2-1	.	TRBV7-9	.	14	CASSPTGAHNEQFF	TGTGCCAGCAGCCCGACGGGGGCCCACAATGAGCAGTTCTTC
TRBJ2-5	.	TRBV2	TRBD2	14	CASSVGLGGETQYF	TGTGCCAGCAGTGTTGGGCTGGGGGGGGAGACCCAGTACTTC
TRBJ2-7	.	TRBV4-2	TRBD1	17	CASSQDLADRGTYEQYF	TGTGCCAGCAGCCAAGATTTAGCCGACAGGGGGACCTACGAGCAGTACTTC
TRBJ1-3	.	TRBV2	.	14	CASSDRGSGNTIYF	TGTGCCAGCAGTGATCGAGGGTCTGGAAACACCATATATTTT
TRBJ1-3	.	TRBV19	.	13	CASKRSAGNTIYF	TGTGCCAGTAAACGGAGCGCTGGAAACACCATATATTTT
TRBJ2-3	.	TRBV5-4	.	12	CASGSVTDTQYF	TGTGCCAGCGGCTCCGTAACAGATACGCAGTATTTT
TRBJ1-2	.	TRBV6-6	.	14	CASNSPQANYGYTF	TGTGCCAGCAATAGCCCTCAAGCTAACTATGGCTACACCTTC
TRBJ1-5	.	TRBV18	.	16	CASSPGQKNSNQPQHF	TGTGCCAGCTCACCTGGACAGAAAAATAGCAATCAGCCCCAGCATTTT
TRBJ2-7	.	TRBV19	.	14	CASSHNRPAYEQYF	TGTGCCAGTAGTCACAACCGCCCCGCTTACGAGCAGTACTTC
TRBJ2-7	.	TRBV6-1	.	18	CASSDLARQGRTPYEQYF	TGTGCCAGCAGTGATCTCGCTCGCCAAGGGAGAACCCCATACGAGCAGTACTTC
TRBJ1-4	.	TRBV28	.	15	CASIERGTTNEKLFF	TGTGCCAGCATCGAGAGAGGAACCACTAATGAAAAACTGTTTTTT
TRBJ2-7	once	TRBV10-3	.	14	CAISEKQGSYEQYF	TGTGCCATCAGTGAGAAACAGGGCTCCTACGAGCAGTACTTC
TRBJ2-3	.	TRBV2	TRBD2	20	CASSVLAGGPRRRSTDTQYF	TGTGCCAGCAGTGTTCTAGCGGGAGGGCCTCGTCGTAGGAGCACAGATACGCAGTATTTT
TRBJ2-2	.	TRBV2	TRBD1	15	CASRAGTANTGELFF	TGTGCCAGCAGGGCCGGGACAGCGAACACCGGGGAGCTGTTTTTT
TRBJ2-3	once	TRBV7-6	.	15	CASSFQDSSTDTQYF	TGTGCCAGCAGCTTTCAGGACAGTAGCACAGATACGCAGTATTTT
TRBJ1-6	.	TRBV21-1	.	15	CASSRSSSYNSPLHF	TGTGCCAGCAGCAGGTCGAGCTCCTATAATTCACCCCTCCACTTT
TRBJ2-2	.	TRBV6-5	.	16	CASSYRSGANTGELFF	TGTGCCAGCAGTTACCGTAGCGGAGCAAACACCGGGGAGCTGTTTTTT
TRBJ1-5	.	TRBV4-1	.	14	CASSHPGDGVAQHF	TGCGCCAGCAGCCACCCAGGGGATGGGGTGGCCCAGCATTTT
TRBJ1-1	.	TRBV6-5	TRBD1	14	CASSYWTGDTEAFF	TGTGCCAGCAGTTACTGGACAGGGGACACTGAAGCTTTCTTT
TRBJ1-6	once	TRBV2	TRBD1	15	CASSEVGQGNSPLHF	TGTGCCAGCAGTGAAGTGGGACAGGGGAATTCACCCCTCCACTTT
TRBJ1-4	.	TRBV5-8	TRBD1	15	CASSRWTGEAEKLFF	TGTGCCAGCAGCCGCTGGACAGGGGAGGCTGAAAAACTGTTTTTT
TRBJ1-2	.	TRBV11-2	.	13	CASSPTPGLSYTF	TGTGCCAGCAGCCCCACCCCGGGGTTGAGCTACACCTTC
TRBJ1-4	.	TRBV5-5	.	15	CASSLEGLTNEKLFF	TGTGCCAGCAGCTTGGAGGGACTCACTAATGAAAAACTGTTTTTT
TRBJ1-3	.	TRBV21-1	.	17	CASNSKGGRREENTIYF	TGTGCCAGCAACAGCAAAGGGGGGAGGCGGGAAGAAAACACCATATATTTT
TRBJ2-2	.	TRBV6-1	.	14	CAIREEGRTGELFF	TGTGCCATCAGGGAGGAGGGGAGAACCGGGGAGCTGTTTTTT
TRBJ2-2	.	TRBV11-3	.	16	CATRGRADTNTGELFF	TGTGCCACCCGAGGGCGGGCAGATACGAACACCGGGGAGCTGTTTTTT
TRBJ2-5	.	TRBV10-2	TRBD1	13	CASRFDRGETQYF	TGCGCCAGCCGCTTCGACAGGGGGGAGACCCAGTACTTC
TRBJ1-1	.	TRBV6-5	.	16	CASSYGGSGMNTEAFF	TGTGCCAGCAGTTACGGGGGGTCCGGCATGAACACTGAAGCTTTCTTT
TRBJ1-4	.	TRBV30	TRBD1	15	CAWDLGQTTNEKLFF	TGTGCCTGGGACCTGGGACAGACAACTAATGAAAAACTGTTTTTT
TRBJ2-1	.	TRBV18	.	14	CASSRDSRGNEQFF	TGTGCCAGCTCACGAGATAGCAGGGGCAATGAGCAGTTCTTC
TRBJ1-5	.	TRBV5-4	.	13	CASSLQGNQPQHF	TGTGCCAGCAGTCTTCAGGGCAATCAGCCCCAGCATTTT
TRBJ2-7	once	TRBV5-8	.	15	CASSNRQIVAYEQYF	TGTGCCAGCAGCAATAGACAGATTGTCGCCTACGAGCAGTACTTC
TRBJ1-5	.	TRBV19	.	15	CASSTGTGSGQPQHF	TGTGCCAGTTCCACCGGGACGGGGTCGGGTCAGCCCCAGCATTTT
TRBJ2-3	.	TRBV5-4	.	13	CASRQGSTDTQYF	TGTGCCAGTCGGCAGGGGTCCACAGATACGCAGTATTTT
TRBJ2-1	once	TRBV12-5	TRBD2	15	CASGPGTSGNNEQFF	TGTGCTAGTGGCCCCGGGACTAGCGGGAACAATGAGCAGTTCTTC
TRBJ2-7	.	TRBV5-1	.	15	CASSLDAASSYEQYF	TGCGCCAGCAGCTTGGACGCGGCAAGCTCCTACGAGCAGTACTTC
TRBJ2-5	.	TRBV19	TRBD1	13	CASSAQGTETQYF	TGTGCCAGTAGCGCACAGGGGACGGAGACCCAGTACTTC
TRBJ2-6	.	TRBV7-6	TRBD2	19	CASSHEPGLVGSGANVLTF	TGTGCCAGCAGCCATGAACCGGGACTAGTTGGTTCTGGGGCCAACGTCCTGACTTTC
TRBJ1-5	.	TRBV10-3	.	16	CAISDQGGYSNQPQHF	TGTGCCATCAGTGATCAAGGAGGGTATAGCAATCAGCCCCAGCATTTT
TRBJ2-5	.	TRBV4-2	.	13	CASSQVAMETQYF	TGTGCCAGCAGCCAAGTGGCTATGGAGACCCAGTACTTC